One and the same sample provided the 8 T cell receptor beta chains below, sequenced in a study of cytomegalovirus exposure and HLA in healthy donors (dated by TCRdb to about 2017). The library was produced with the immunoSEQ multiplex PCR assay. A mixture of 60 forward primers for TCR Vbeta segments and 13 reverse primers for TCR Jbeta segments was used in the multiplex PCR. In TCRdb, the immuneACCESS table is reduced to in-frame sequences with V and J assigned. These tables do not hold every clone; where another copy was compared, an unresolved V gene accounts for under half, and the others remain unexplained. This sample has some 150,000 clones in its table, and approximately 82% of those were observed once. The ten most abundant clones make up about 3% of the sample. Sequencing was carried out using PBMCs. These receptors were taken from a man in his forties or fifties in good health and CMV-seronegative.

The chain links TRBV6-1 to TRBJ1-1, with 7 bases that match TRBD1. J lost 1 base, V lost 6 bases, and 8 bases had no gene match. The length of the CDR3 is 15 residues. The germline V gene has CDR1 MNHNS and CDR2 SASEGT. CDR3 sequence reads: CASRIWTGPNTEAFF. DNA for the CDR3: TGTGCCAGCAGGATTTGGACAGGACCGAACACTGAAGCTTTCTTT.

The genes are TRBV19 and TRBJ2-7; TRBD1 matches at 8 bases. CDR1 is LNHDA and CDR2 is SQIVND in the germline V gene (reference sequence). The CDR3 length is 15 residues. Trimming removed 6 bases from V and 2 bases from J; junction bases left unmatched: 9. The CDR3 sequence is CASRKGTGVTYEQYF. In nucleotides, the CDR3 is TGTGCCAGTAGGAAGGGGACAGGCGTCACCTACGAGCAGTACTTC.

The chain joins TRBV19 to TRBJ2-3; D is uncertain. The CDR3 is 14 amino acids. V dropped 4 bases and J dropped 3 bases, with 11 bases sitting between them. Germline V lookup: CDR1 LNHDA, CDR2 SQIVND (reference sequence). The chain's CDR3 is CASSTSLWTDTQYF. DNA for the CDR3: TGTGCCAGTAGTACGAGTCTATGGACAGATACGCAGTATTTT.

The J gene is TRBJ2-5, the V gene TRBV9; D may be TRBD2 (5 bases). This CDR3 is built from 16 residues. Trimming stripped 3 bases from V and 4 bases from J, with 19 bases between. Germline values: CDR1 SGDLS, CDR2 YYNGEE. The CDR3 coding sequence is TGTGCCAGCAGCGAGTCGGTAGGTTATGCGGGAGAGACCCAGTACTTC. Its protein is CASSESVGYAGETQYF.

The rearrangement links TRBV5-4 to TRBJ2-5, with TRBD1 as a possible D gene (5 bases). The V gene lost 0 bases and the J gene lost 7 bases, with 13 bases spanning the gap. This CDR3 has 14 amino acids. The germline V gene has CDR1 SGHNT and CDR2 YYREEE (reference sequence). CDR3 in amino acids: CASSLGGHSGTQYF. CDR3 nucleotide sequence: TGTGCCAGCAGCTTGGGGGGCCACTCTGGGACCCAGTACTTC.

The chain carries TRBV9 and TRBJ2-5; perhaps TRBD2 as D (7 bases). The CDR3 covers 15 residues. From germline, CDR1 is SGDLS and CDR2 YYNGEE. With 0 bases removed from V and 1 base from J, the gap between germline ends came to 10 bases. The CDR3 loop is CASSVVRGGQETQYF. CDR3 coding DNA: TGTGCCAGCAGCGTAGTTAGGGGGGGCCAAGAGACCCAGTACTTC. The variable domain in full, completed from reference TRBV9 and TRBJ2-5, reads DSGVTQTPKHLITATGQRVTLRCSPRSGDLSVYWYQQSLDQGLQFLIQYYNGEERAKGNILERFSAQQFPDLHSELNLSSLELGDSALYFCASSVVRGGQETQYFGPGTRLLVL.

The chain links TRBV4-1 to TRBJ1-1, with a tentative D call TRBD1 (5 bases). Germline-derived CDR1 and CDR2 are MGHRA and YSYEKL. This CDR3 contains 15 residues. V was cut by 1 base and J by 1 base, with 10 bases left in between. The CDR3 DNA reads as TGCGCCAGCAGCCAAGCCCTGGGGGGGAACACTGAAGCTTTCTTT. Translating gives CASSQALGGNTEAFF.

The chain joins TRBV7-9 to TRBJ2-7; no reliable D call. The germline V gene encodes CDR1 SEHNR and CDR2 FQNEAQ (reference sequence). The CDR3 extends over 14 amino acids. Deletions cut 5 bases from V and 3 bases from J, with 14 bases between. In nucleotides, the CDR3 is TGTGCCAGCAGCCTAGGCTCAACGGTCTACGAGCAGTACTTC. Its protein product is CASSLGSTVYEQYF.